This is a list of T cell receptor beta chains from one sample in a study of T cell responses to AZD1222 COVID-19 vaccine. Sequenced by immunoSEQ multiplex PCR; TCRdb stores in-frame clones only, minus some. Of about 130,000 clones in the sample, 80% to 90% are singletons; the top ten hold 5% to 6%. The input for sequencing was peripheral blood, taken on day 0 of AZD1222 vaccination. Every receptor here comes from an adult in good health. CDR3s include the opening cysteine and the closing phenylalanine or tryptophan. A D gene is named only where the DNA matches it firmly. Clone size is given for some rows only: seen once, a few or many times, or a class if the clone is expanded.

CDR3aa | CDR3nt | j_gene | d_gene | v_gene | abundance
CASSVRTGGSPLHF | TGTGCCAGCAGTGTTAGGACAGGCGGGTCACCCCTCCACTTT | TRBJ1-6 | TRBD1 | TRBV2 | NA
CASSLVPGSNEQFF | TGTGCCAGCAGCTTGGTCCCCGGCAGTAATGAGCAGTTCTTC | TRBJ2-1 | NA | TRBV5-6 | NA
CASRVGLVASDTQYF | TGTGCCAGCAGGGTCGGACTAGTCGCGTCAGATACGCAGTATTTT | TRBJ2-3 | TRBD2 | TRBV2 | NA
CASSQKRDFRTSGAYF | TGTGCCAGCAGCCAGAAACGGGACTTCAGAACCTCCGGTGCGTACTTC | TRBJ2-7 | NA | TRBV3-1/TRBV3-2 | NA
CASSDPGQGNEKLFF | TGTGCCAGCAGTGACCCGGGACAGGGAAATGAAAAACTGTTTTTT | TRBJ1-4 | TRBD1 | TRBV6-1 | NA
CASSLVCVNLVTCTDTQYF | TGTGCCAGCAGCTTAGTCTGTGTTAATTTAGTTACATGTACAGATACGCAGTATTTT | TRBJ2-3 | NA | TRBV7-9 | NA
CASSTDYEQYF | TGTGCCAGCAGTACTGACTACGAGCAGTACTTC | TRBJ2-7 | NA | TRBV28 | NA
CASSPTGSYEQYF | TGTGCCAGCAGTCCGACAGGGTCCTACGAGCAGTACTTC | TRBJ2-7 | TRBD1 | TRBV12-3/TRBV12-4 | NA
CASSPRLVGADTEAFF | TGTGCCAGCTCACCACGTTTGGTAGGGGCGGACACTGAAGCTTTCTTT | TRBJ1-1 | NA | TRBV18 | NA
CASSVEEGEKLFF | TGTGCCAGCTCAGTGGAGGAGGGCGAAAAACTGTTTTTT | TRBJ1-4 | NA | TRBV18 | NA
CASSMSSGSYNEQFF | TGTGCCAGTAGTATGTCTAGCGGGAGTTACAATGAGCAGTTCTTC | TRBJ2-1 | TRBD2 | TRBV19 | NA
CASSPDLGQPEAFF | TGTGCCAGCTCGCCCGACTTGGGGCAACCTGAAGCTTTCTTT | TRBJ1-1 | NA | TRBV18 | NA
CSASPPEDTQYF | TGCAGTGCTAGTCCCCCGGAGGATACGCAGTATTTT | TRBJ2-3 | NA | TRBV20-1 | NA
CASSPSNRDRTEAFF | TGTGCCAGCAGCCCGAGTAATAGGGATCGCACTGAAGCTTTCTTT | TRBJ1-1 | NA | TRBV14 | NA
CASSLAPGQNTEAFF | TGCGCCAGCAGCTTGGCCCCAGGTCAGAACACTGAAGCTTTCTTT | TRBJ1-1 | NA | TRBV5-1 | once
CASSVGPSRGGGNTIYF | TGTGCCAGCAGCGTAGGCCCCTCCCGTGGGGGCGGAAACACCATATATTTT | TRBJ1-3 | NA | TRBV9 | NA
CASSYYVGVNEQFF | TGTGCCAGCAGTTACTATGTAGGGGTAAATGAGCAGTTCTTC | TRBJ2-1 | NA | TRBV6-5 | NA
CASSLQLAKELFF | TGTGCCAGCAGCTTACAGTTAGCGAAGGAGCTGTTTTTT | TRBJ2-2 | NA | TRBV7-9 | NA
CASSSGTSGRAHEQFF | TGTGCCAGTAGTAGTGGGACTAGCGGGAGGGCCCATGAGCAGTTCTTC | TRBJ2-1 | TRBD2 | TRBV19 | NA
CSASRLAGGPGQYF | TGCAGTGCTAGTAGACTAGCGGGAGGGCCGGGGCAGTACTTC | TRBJ2-7 | TRBD2 | TRBV20-1 | once
CASSQDMNQPQHF | TGTGCCAGCAGCCAAGATATGAATCAGCCCCAGCATTTT | TRBJ1-5 | NA | TRBV3-1/TRBV3-2 | NA
CASSTQGAGELFF | TGTGCCAGTAGTACACAGGGAGCCGGGGAGCTGTTTTTT | TRBJ2-2 | NA | TRBV19 | NA
CASSPLGSPRSDTQYF | TGTGCCAGCAGCCCCCTGGGCAGTCCGAGGTCAGATACGCAGTATTTT | TRBJ2-3 | NA | TRBV28 | NA
CASSLGAGGAGGYTF | TGTGCCAGCAGCTTAGGGGCGGGGGGCGCAGGTGGCTACACCTTC | TRBJ1-2 | NA | TRBV7-6 | NA
CASSQDRGNYGYTF | TGTGCCAGCAGCCAAGATCGGGGTAACTATGGCTACACCTTC | TRBJ1-2 | NA | TRBV4-2 | NA
CASTQGQLYGYTF | TGTGCCAGCACCCAAGGGCAGCTCTATGGCTACACCTTC | TRBJ1-2 | NA | TRBV28 | once
CASSDETSMINEQFF | TGTGCCAGCAGTGATGAGACTAGCATGATTAATGAGCAGTTCTTC | TRBJ2-1 | TRBD2 | TRBV6-1 | NA
CASSYTGGSYEQYF | TGTGCCAGCAGTTACACAGGGGGGAGCTACGAGCAGTACTTC | TRBJ2-7 | TRBD1 | TRBV6-2/TRBV6-3 | NA
CASRLRNTEAFF | TGTGCCAGCAGATTACGGAACACTGAAGCTTTCTTT | TRBJ1-1 | NA | TRBV12-3/TRBV12-4 | once
CASSLVSGPGYNEQFF | TGTGCCAGCAGCTTAGTTTCAGGGCCGGGGTACAATGAGCAGTTCTTC | TRBJ2-1 | NA | TRBV7-9 | NA
CASSLVSHSGNQPQHF | TGTGCCAGCAGCTTAGTATCCCACTCTGGCAATCAGCCCCAGCATTTT | TRBJ1-5 | NA | TRBV7-2 | NA
CASSQETDGAAFF | TGTGCCAGCAGCCAAGAAACGGATGGGGCAGCTTTCTTT | TRBJ1-1 | NA | TRBV3-1/TRBV3-2 | NA
CAWSHSADLSYEQYF | TGTGCCTGGAGTCACAGTGCCGACCTCTCCTACGAGCAGTACTTC | TRBJ2-7 | NA | TRBV30 | NA
CSVYTRTLGEKLFF | TGCAGCGTCTATACCCGGACTTTGGGTGAAAAACTGTTTTTT | TRBJ1-4 | NA | TRBV29-1 | NA
CASSPQVGGLGEQFF | TGCGCCAGCAGCCCTCAAGTGGGGGGCCTTGGGGAGCAGTTCTTC | TRBJ2-1 | NA | TRBV5-1 | NA
CASSPLGARNEQFF | TGTGCCAGCAGCCCCTTAGGGGCACGCAATGAGCAGTTCTTC | TRBJ2-1 | NA | TRBV11-3 | once
CASSQESGTSWDEQFF | TGCGCCAGCAGCCAAGAGAGCGGGACTAGCTGGGATGAGCAGTTCTTC | TRBJ2-1 | TRBD2 | TRBV4-1 | NA
CASSEAGRAHEQYF | TGTGCCAGCAGTGAAGCAGGCAGGGCACACGAGCAGTACTTC | TRBJ2-7 | NA | TRBV6-1 | NA
CASSSFTGGRRTGNTIYF | TGTGCCAGCAGCTCCTTCACGGGGGGGCGACGTACAGGAAACACCATATATTTT | TRBJ1-3 | NA | TRBV7-9 | NA
CASSSVSPGGQPQHF | TGTGCCAGCAGCTCCGTATCCCCCGGCGGTCAGCCCCAGCATTTT | TRBJ1-5 | NA | TRBV7-2 | NA
CASSRTGSTEAFF | TGTGCCAGCAGTAGGACAGGATCCACTGAAGCTTTCTTT | TRBJ1-1 | TRBD1 | TRBV6-2/TRBV6-3 | NA
CASSFGTGGKEQYF | TGTGCCAGCAGCTTCGGAACAGGGGGGAAGGAGCAGTACTTC | TRBJ2-7 | TRBD1 | TRBV7-8 | NA
CASSPGPSELDYGQYF | TGCGCCAGCAGCCCCGGACCGTCAGAACTAGACTACGGGCAGTACTTC | TRBJ2-7 | NA | TRBV5-1 | NA
CAGAQGSRTEAFF | TGTGCCGGGGCCCAGGGTAGTAGGACTGAAGCTTTCTTT | TRBJ1-1 | NA | TRBV2 | NA
CASSYSLTAYEQYF | TGTGCCAGCAGTTATTCGTTGACAGCCTACGAGCAGTACTTC | TRBJ2-7 | NA | TRBV6-1 | NA
CASKRDTKDTGELFF | TGCGCCAGCAAGCGAGACACCAAGGACACCGGGGAGCTGTTTTTT | TRBJ2-2 | NA | TRBV10-1 | NA
CASSSSGGPYNEQFF | TGTGCCAGCAGCTCTAGCGGGGGGCCCTACAATGAGCAGTTCTTC | TRBJ2-1 | TRBD2 | TRBV7-8 | NA
CASSPQTGSYEQYF | TGCGCCAGCAGCCCGCAGACAGGTTCCTACGAGCAGTACTTC | TRBJ2-7 | NA | TRBV4-3 | NA
CASSPLVREYSGANVLTF | TGTGCCAGCAGTCCCCTCGTGAGGGAATACTCTGGGGCCAACGTCCTGACTTTC | TRBJ2-6 | NA | TRBV27 | NA
CASSPLRGRGANNEQFF | TGTGCCAGCAGTCCCCTGCGGGGGCGGGGGGCCAACAATGAGCAGTTCTTC | TRBJ2-1 | TRBD2 | TRBV6-2/TRBV6-3 | few
CASSQEVGQSNSPLHF | TGTGCCAGCAGCCAAGAAGTAGGGCAGTCTAATTCACCCCTCCACTTT | TRBJ1-6 | NA | TRBV4-2 | NA
CASSEVAGIQETQYF | TGTGCCAGCAGTGAAGTGGCAGGGATACAAGAGACCCAGTACTTC | TRBJ2-5 | NA | TRBV6-1 | few
CASSPPSSNQPQHF | TGTGCCAGCAGCCCACCCTCCTCTAATCAGCCCCAGCATTTT | TRBJ1-5 | NA | TRBV3-1/TRBV3-2 | NA
CASSLSRSPLKLFF | TGTGCCAGCAGTTTATCACGTAGTCCCTTAAAACTGTTTTTT | TRBJ1-4 | NA | TRBV27 | NA
CASSITNTGELFF | TGTGCCAGTAGTATAACGAACACCGGGGAGCTGTTTTTT | TRBJ2-2 | NA | TRBV19 | NA
CASSLRGHQVNTEAFF | TGCGCCAGCAGCCTCCGGGGACATCAGGTGAACACTGAAGCTTTCTTT | TRBJ1-1 | NA | TRBV5-1 | NA
CALIKRGVYEQFF | TGTGCCTTGATCAAGCGGGGGGTCTATGAGCAGTTCTTC | TRBJ2-1 | TRBD2 | TRBV2 | NA
CASSYSKRSNQPQHF | TGTGCCAGCAGTTACTCGAAACGGAGCAATCAGCCCCAGCATTTT | TRBJ1-5 | NA | TRBV6-6 | NA
CASSSPTGLNSPLHF | TGTGCCAGCAGTTCCCCCACAGGGCTTAATTCACCCCTCCACTTT | TRBJ1-6 | NA | TRBV27 | NA
CASSQTSNTEAFF | TGTGCCAGCAGCCAGACTAGTAACACTGAAGCTTTCTTT | TRBJ1-1 | NA | TRBV3-1/TRBV3-2 | NA